This TCR beta chain was recorded in a study of cytomegalovirus exposure and HLA in healthy donors. The PCR ran on 60 Vbeta and 13 Jbeta primers. Data came from immunoSEQ multiplex PCR; TCRdb stores just in-frame clones and leaves some out. The profile shows 90,000 to 110,000 clones, about two thirds of them singletons. This clone was observed a few times. The CDR3 spans 14 residues. V lost 6 bases, J lost 1 base, and 2 bases stayed unmatched. Per the germline V gene, CDR1 is MRHNA and CDR2 is SNTAGT. Sequencing used PBMCs. The receptor comes from a woman aged 70-85 years in good health and CMV-seropositive. The chain is built from TRBV6-4 and TRBJ2-2; 7 nucleotides match TRBD1. The CDR3 DNA reads as TGTGCCAGCAGCCGACAGGGGAACACCGGGGAGCTGTTTTTT. Translated, it gives CASSRQGNTGELFF.